This TCR beta chain was recorded in a study of blood T cell repertoires in COVID-19. Background on the study: Sample material is recorded as cDNA or gDNA derived from T cells, B-cell-depleted T cells, or PBMCs.

Germline V CDR1 and CDR2: LNHDA, SQIVND (reference sequence). The length of the CDR3 is 14 residues. V was cut by 11 bases and J by 2 bases, with 17 bases left in between. The protocol was immunoSEQ multiplex PCR, while the TCRdb copy is restricted to in-frame clones and leaves out a portion. The sample contains about 400,000 clones, about nine tenths of which appear only once. This chain joins TRBV19 and TRBJ2-3; D unclear. Sequenced: PBMCs or T cells enriched from blood (not recorded which). The clonotype originates from a woman in her thirties who had recovered from COVID-19. This CDR3 reads CAASRDSYTDTQYF. CDR3 sequence (DNA): TGTGCCGCATCCCGCGACTCTTACACAGATACGCAGTATTTT.